This record covers a single T cell receptor beta chain. Generated by immunoSEQ multiplex PCR, the TCRdb table keeps only in-frame clones and is missing some. The table lists about 65,000 clones, approximately 92% of them singletons. This entry comes from a study of T cell changes during pregnancy in multiple sclerosis. V dropped 8 bases and J dropped 2 bases, with 16 bases sitting between them. The CDR3 runs 14 residues. Per germline, CDR1 MNHEY and CDR2 SMNVEV (reference sequence). The J gene is TRBJ2-7, the V gene TRBV27; D gene ambiguous. The sample here was CD8+ T cells from peripheral blood mononuclear cells, taken in the third trimester of pregnancy. The clonotype was recovered from a female donor in good health, enrolled as a control in a pregnancy study. The CDR3 DNA reads as TGTGCCAGCTCACTAAAAAAAGGAACCTACGAGCAGTACTTC. Translated, it gives CASSLKKGTYEQYF.